One sample yielded the 9 T cell receptor beta chains listed below, sequenced in a study of T cell repertoires in cytomegalovirus infection. One entry per CDR3 protein results from TCRdb running MiXCR on the reads. The data contain about 310,000 distinct CDR3 sequences, about a tenth of them seen just once; the ten biggest clones take up approximately 2.4%. Sequencing input: PBMCs. These TCRs come from a human donor in good health (CMV status not recorded). Some clones in this sample may be carry-over from other donors' samples.

The V call is TRBV5-8, the J call TRBJ2-7; D is uncertain. The germline gives CDR1 SGHTS, CDR2 YDEGEE. Trimming cost V 0 bases and J 2 bases, with 6 bases left between them. This CDR3 has 13 amino acids. CDR3 in amino acids: CASSLDFPYEQYV. The DNA of the CDR3 is TGTGCCAGCAGCTTGGACTTCCCCTACGAGCAGTACGTC.

This clonotype was counted a few times. The V call is TRBV25-1, the J call TRBJ2-1; D may correspond to TRBD1 or TRBD2 (6 bases each). This CDR3 is 15 amino acids long. Germline lookup yields CDR1 MGHDK and CDR2 SYGVNS. V lost 6 bases and J 6 bases, leaving 18 bases between the germline ends. CDR3: CASSPPGAWGNEQFF. As DNA, the CDR3 is TGTGCCAGCAGCCCACCGGGGGCTTGGGGCAATGAGCAGTTCTTC. Variable domain in full (rest from reference TRBV25-1 and TRBJ2-1): EADIYQTPRYLVIGTGKKITLECSQTMGHDKMYWYQQDPGMELHLIHYSYGVNSTEKGDLSSESTVSRIRTEHFPLTLESARPSHTSQYLCASSPPGAWGNEQFFGPGTRLTVL.

This clonotype was observed a few times. The rearrangement links TRBV6-5 to TRBJ1-6, with D possibly matching TRBD1 (6 bases). The CDR3 extends over 15 amino acids. Germline CDR1 and CDR2: MNHEY and SVGAGI. V lost 2 bases, J lost 9 bases, and 14 bases lay in between. The CDR3 DNA reads as TGTGCCAGCAGTTACGCCCAAGGGGGGCGTTCACCCCTCCACTTT. It encodes CASSYAQGGRSPLHF.

This clonotype was recorded many times. The genes are TRBV12-5 and TRBJ1-2, with 7 bases fitting TRBD1. CDR1 is LGHNT and CDR2 is FRNRAP in the germline V gene. CDR3 length equals 14 residues. The V segment lost 5 bases and the J segment 4 bases; nucleotides outside the gene matches: 7. The CDR3: CASGLSRTGYGYTF. In nucleotides, the CDR3 is TGTGCTAGTGGTCTTTCTAGGACAGGCTATGGCTACACCTTC.

This clonotype was found many times. V usage is TRBV7-2 and J usage is TRBJ2-1; D gene unclear. Germline V gives CDR1 SGHTA, CDR2 FQGNSA. The germline V and J ends were trimmed by 3 bases and 5 bases, with 11 bases remaining between them. This CDR3 has 14 residues. The CDR3 here is CASSFRRLNNEQFF. The CDR3 DNA reads TGTGCCAGCAGCTTCCGGCGTCTGAACAATGAGCAGTTCTTC.

This clonotype was seen ten or more times. The V call is TRBV20-1, the J call TRBJ1-2; maybe TRBD1 (6 bases). Germline assignment: CDR1 DFQATT and CDR2 SNEGSKA (reference sequence). V was trimmed by 6 bases and J by 0 bases, leaving 14 bases between them. CDR3 length equals 14 residues. Here the CDR3 reads CSAPRQDANYGYTF. CDR3 in DNA: TGCAGTGCGCCAAGACAGGACGCTAACTATGGCTACACCTTC.

This clonotype was counted many times. The chain employs TRBV12-3 or TRBV12-4 and TRBJ2-2; the D gene is possibly TRBD1 (6 bases). The V gene lost 8 bases and the J gene lost 11 bases, with 15 bases spanning the gap. This CDR3 region has 12 residues. The CDR3 DNA reads as TGTGCCAGCGAGGGGGACCTCCCCGAGCTGTTTTTT. As protein: CASEGDLPELFF.

Ten or more counts support this clonotype. This sequence joins TRBV6-5 and TRBJ1-2, with TRBD1 matching 7 bases. This CDR3 region has 17 residues. Germline V gene data show CDR1 as MNHEY and CDR2 as SVGAGI. The V and J ends lost 2 bases and 4 bases, in that order; junction bases with no gene match: 13. The CDR3 spells CASSYKMSTGNFYGYTF. The DNA for the CDR3 is TGTGCCAGCAGTTACAAGATGTCGACAGGGAATTTCTATGGCTACACCTTC.

This clonotype was detected ten times or more. This chain links TRBV7-9 with TRBJ2-3; the match to TRBD2 covers 12 bases. After removal of 4 bases from V and 2 bases from J, the junction contained 4 bases not matched to a gene. CDR1 SEHNR and CDR2 FQNEAQ come from the germline V gene (reference sequence). This CDR3 has 16 amino acids. The CDR3 here is CASSSRLAGVTDTQYF. Written as DNA, the CDR3 is TGTGCCAGCAGCTCAAGACTAGCGGGGGTCACAGATACGCAGTATTTT.